This is a list of T cell receptor beta chains from one sample in a study of cytomegalovirus exposure and HLA in healthy donors. TCRdb's copy holds only in-frame clones and misses some; the assay was immunoSEQ multiplex PCR. The sample lists under 120,000 clones; 65% to 80% were seen once. The specimen sequenced was PBMCs. These receptors were taken from a female donor in good health and CMV-seropositive. Both conserved end residues are part of each CDR3. D genes are given only for firm matches. For some rows the clone size is stated as once, few or many, or as a class when expanded; others skip it.

size	D	V	J	DNA	CDR3
.	.	TRBV7-6	TRBJ2-7	TGTGCCAGCACCCCTTACGAGGCGGTACCTTACGAGCAGTACTTC	CASTPYEAVPYEQYF
.	TRBD2	TRBV30	TRBJ2-1	TGTGCCTGGGGGGAGGTTAGCGGGAGGGCCTACAATGAGCAGTTCTTC	CAWGEVSGRAYNEQFF
.	.	TRBV10-3	TRBJ2-4	TGTGCCATCGGGCCGGGGACTCGACTTGGCATTCAGTACTTC	CAIGPGTRLGIQYF
.	TRBD1	TRBV7-2	TRBJ1-1	TGTGCCAGCAGCACAGTGGACAGGGGAATATGGGTCTTT	CASSTVDRGIWVF
few	.	TRBV28	TRBJ1-2	TGTGCCAGCGGAAACGGGGGGGCAGGGAACTATGGCTACACCTTC	CASGNGGAGNYGYTF
once	TRBD1	TRBV6-4	TRBJ2-7	TGTGCCAGCAGTTCCTCCGGGACAGGGGAATACGAGCAGTACTTC	CASSSSGTGEYEQYF
.	TRBD2	TRBV9	TRBJ2-2	TGTGCCAGCAGAGCTAGCGGTGGTGGGTCCGGGGAGCTGTTTTTT	CASRASGGGSGELFF
.	TRBD2	TRBV4-1	TRBJ2-7	TGCGCCAGCAGCCAAACCTCTCCGGGACTAGCGCAAAAAAGGTCCTACGAGCAGTACTTC	CASSQTSPGLAQKRSYEQYF
once	TRBD1	TRBV6-5	TRBJ1-1	TGTGCCAGCAGGCCGGACAGGGGAACTGAAGCTTTCTTT	CASRPDRGTEAFF
few	.	TRBV5-1	TRBJ2-7	TGCGCCAGCAGCACAGGGCATACAACCTACGAGCAGTACTTC	CASSTGHTTYEQYF
.	TRBD2	TRBV7-8	TRBJ2-7	TGTGCCAGCAGCCCTCGGACTAGCGCGCCTTCCTACGAGCAGTACTTC	CASSPRTSAPSYEQYF
few	.	TRBV19	TRBJ1-1	TGTGCCAGTAATGGCGGGGCTCTGAACACTGAAGCTTTCTTT	CASNGGALNTEAFF
.	.	TRBV5-1	TRBJ2-7	TGCGCCACCTTCGTAGGCCCCGGGGGAATCTACGAGCAGTACTTC	CATFVGPGGIYEQYF
.	.	TRBV7-7	TRBJ2-7	TGTGCTAGCAGCCCTAGCATACCGGGGGAGCAGTACTTC	CASSPSIPGEQYF
.	.	TRBV5-8	TRBJ2-5	TGTGCCAGCACCCTACCGGGGGTCGCCGGAGAGACCCAGTACTTC	CASTLPGVAGETQYF
.	.	TRBV7-8	TRBJ1-4	TGTGCCAGCAGCCAAAATGAAAAACTGTTTTTT	CASSQNEKLFF
few	TRBD1	TRBV7-3	TRBJ2-7	TGTGCCAGCAGCCGGGGGAGGACAGGGTGGGAGGAGCAGTACTTC	CASSRGRTGWEEQYF
.	TRBD2	TRBV7-2	TRBJ2-3	TGTGCCAGCACCCCCGCTAGCGGGGGGTACACAGATACGCAGTATTTT	CASTPASGGYTDTQYF
.	TRBD2	TRBV10-3	TRBJ2-7	TGTGCCATCAGTGAGTCGATACTAGCGGGTAAAGAGCAGTACTTC	CAISESILAGKEQYF
few	.	TRBV4-1	TRBJ2-1	TGCGCCAGCAGCCGGACAGCCTACGATGGGAATGAGCAGTTCTTC	CASSRTAYDGNEQFF
.	.	TRBV27	TRBJ2-7	TGTGCCAGCAGCCGGACAGTCTCCTACGAGCAGTACTTC	CASSRTVSYEQYF
.	.	TRBV6-1	TRBJ1-1	TGTGCCAGCAGTGGAGGGGCAGGGAGGACTGAAGCTTTCTTT	CASSGGAGRTEAFF
.	TRBD1	TRBV9	TRBJ1-3	TGTGCCAGCAGCCCTACACAGGGGGAATCCGGAAACACCATATATTTT	CASSPTQGESGNTIYF
.	TRBD1	TRBV2	TRBJ1-5	TGTGCCAGCAGGATGGACAGGAGCAATCAGCCCCAGCATTTT	CASRMDRSNQPQHF
.	.	TRBV27	TRBJ1-1	TGTGCCAGCAGTACCCTAGGACAGAACACTGAAGCTTTCTTT	CASSTLGQNTEAFF
.	.	TRBV10-1	TRBJ1-1	TGCGCCAGCAGTGGGGGGGTGAACACTGAAGCTTTCTTT	CASSGGVNTEAFF
.	TRBD1	TRBV5-1	TRBJ1-4	TGCGCCAGCAGCAGAACCGGGACAGGGAATGAAAAACTGTTTTTT	CASSRTGTGNEKLFF
.	TRBD1	TRBV27	TRBJ1-3	TGTGCCAGCAGTTTCAGGGGGCGTGGAAACACCATATATTTT	CASSFRGRGNTIYF
.	TRBD1	TRBV14	TRBJ1-4	TGTGCCAGCAGTCCCAGACAGGGGATTGAAAAACTGTTTTTT	CASSPRQGIEKLFF
.	.	TRBV19	TRBJ2-2	TGTGCCAGTATCAGACAGGCGAACACCGGGGAGCTGTTTTTT	CASIRQANTGELFF
.	TRBD1	TRBV7-6	TRBJ1-3	TGTGCCAGCAGCTTGGGGACAGGCCTCCGAGGAAACACCATATATTTT	CASSLGTGLRGNTIYF
.	.	TRBV6-5	TRBJ1-5	TGTGCCAGCAGTGAATGGGGCGGCAATCAGCCCCAGCATTTT	CASSEWGGNQPQHF
.	.	TRBV5-8	TRBJ2-7	TGTGCCAGCAGCTCCGCCTACGAGCAGTACTTC	CASSSAYEQYF
.	.	TRBV7-2	TRBJ1-5	TGTGCCAGCAGCTTAGGGGATAGGGTCGGGGGTCAGCCCCAGCATTTT	CASSLGDRVGGQPQHF
.	TRBD1	TRBV28	TRBJ1-5	TGTGCCAGCAGCTACGGACAGGTCAATCAGCCCCAGCATTTT	CASSYGQVNQPQHF
few	TRBD1	TRBV4-2	TRBJ2-3	TGTGCCAGCAGCCAAGGGACAGGGATAACAGATACGCAGTATTTT	CASSQGTGITDTQYF
.	.	TRBV10-2	TRBJ1-1	TGCGCCAGCAGTGAAGTGGGGGGGCGAATGAACACTGAAGCTTTCTTT	CASSEVGGRMNTEAFF
.	.	TRBV14	TRBJ1-1	TGTGCCAGCAGCCAAGAAAGCCCAACGGGACTCCACGATATGAACACTGAAGCTTTCTTT	CASSQESPTGLHDMNTEAFF